The 2 T cell receptor beta chains given below trace back to one sample, sequenced in a study of cytomegalovirus exposure and HLA in healthy donors. PCR amplification relied on 60 Vbeta primers (plus 13 Jbeta primers). Using immunoSEQ multiplex PCR, the repertoire was profiled, and TCRdb retains in-frame clones only, with some absent. The table lists 150,000 to 200,000 clones, 65% to 70% of them singletons. Specimen: PBMCs. The receptors stem from a woman aged 18-29 years in good health and CMV-seropositive.

This clone was observed a few times. The chain joins TRBV2 to TRBJ2-3; the match to TRBD2 covers 9 bases. The CDR3 length is 17 residues. Per the germline V gene, CDR1 is SNHLY and CDR2 is FYNNEI. V trimming: 5 bases; J trimming: 4 bases; junction bases outside the gene matches: 13. This CDR3 is CASSPAQLAGVSDTQYF. CDR3 bases: TGTGCCAGCAGTCCTGCCCAGTTAGCGGGGGTATCAGATACGCAGTATTTT.

The gene calls are TRBV27 and TRBJ1-1; D possibly corresponds to TRBD1 (5 bases). The CDR3 spans 14 residues. Trimming removed 3 bases from V and 5 bases from J, with 13 bases in between. The germline V gene encodes CDR1 MNHEY and CDR2 SMNVEV (reference sequence). Written as DNA, the CDR3 is TGTGCCAGCAGTTTTAGCTTCGCAGGGACTGAAGCTTTCTTT. It is translated as CASSFSFAGTEAFF.